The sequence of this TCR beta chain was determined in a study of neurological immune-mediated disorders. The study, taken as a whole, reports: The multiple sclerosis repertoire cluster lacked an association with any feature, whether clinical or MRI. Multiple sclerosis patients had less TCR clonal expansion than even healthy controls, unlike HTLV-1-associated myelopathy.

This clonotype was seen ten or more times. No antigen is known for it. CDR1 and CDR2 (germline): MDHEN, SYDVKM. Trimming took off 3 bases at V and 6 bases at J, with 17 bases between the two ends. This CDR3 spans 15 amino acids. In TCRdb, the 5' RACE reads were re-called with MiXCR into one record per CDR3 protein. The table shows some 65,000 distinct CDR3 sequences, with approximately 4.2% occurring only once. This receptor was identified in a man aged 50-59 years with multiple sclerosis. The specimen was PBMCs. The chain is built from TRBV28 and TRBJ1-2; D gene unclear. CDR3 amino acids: CASSLRHPVRHGYTF. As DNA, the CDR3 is TGTGCCAGCAGTTTGCGGCACCCGGTTCGCCATGGCTACACCTTC.